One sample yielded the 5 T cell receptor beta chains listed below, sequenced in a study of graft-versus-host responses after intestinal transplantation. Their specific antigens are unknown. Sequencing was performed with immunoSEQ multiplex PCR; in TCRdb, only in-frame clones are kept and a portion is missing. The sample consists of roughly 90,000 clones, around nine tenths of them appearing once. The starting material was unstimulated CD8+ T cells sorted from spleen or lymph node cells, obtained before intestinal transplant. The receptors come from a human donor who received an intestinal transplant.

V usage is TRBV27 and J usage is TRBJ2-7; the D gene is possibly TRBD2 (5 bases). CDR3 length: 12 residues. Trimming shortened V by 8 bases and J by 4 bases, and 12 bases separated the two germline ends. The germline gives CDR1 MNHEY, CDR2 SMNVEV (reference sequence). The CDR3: CASGLSLYEQYF. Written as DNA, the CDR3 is TGTGCCAGCGGACTGAGTTTATACGAGCAGTACTTC.

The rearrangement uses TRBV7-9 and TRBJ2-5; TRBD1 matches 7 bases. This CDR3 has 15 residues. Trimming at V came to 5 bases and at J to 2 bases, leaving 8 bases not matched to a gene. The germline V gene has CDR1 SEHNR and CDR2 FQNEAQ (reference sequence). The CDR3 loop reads CASSQPAGGQETQYF. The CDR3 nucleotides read TGTGCCAGCAGCCAACCCGCAGGGGGACAAGAGACCCAGTACTTC.

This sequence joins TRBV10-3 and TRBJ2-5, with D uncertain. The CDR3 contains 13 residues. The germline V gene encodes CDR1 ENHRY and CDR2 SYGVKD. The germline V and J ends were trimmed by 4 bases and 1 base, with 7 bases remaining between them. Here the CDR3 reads CAISVVFQETQYF. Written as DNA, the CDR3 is TGTGCCATCAGTGTGGTATTCCAAGAGACCCAGTACTTC.

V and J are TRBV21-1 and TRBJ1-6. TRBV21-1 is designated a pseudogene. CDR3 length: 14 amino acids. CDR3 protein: CASSSEVRDSPLHF. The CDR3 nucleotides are TGTGCCAGCAGCTCGGAGGTGAGGGATTCACCCCTCCACTTT.

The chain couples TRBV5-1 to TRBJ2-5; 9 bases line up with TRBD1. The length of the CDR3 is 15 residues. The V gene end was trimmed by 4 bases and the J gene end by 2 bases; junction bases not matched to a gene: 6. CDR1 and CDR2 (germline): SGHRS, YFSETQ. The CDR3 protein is CASSPRQGGQETQYF. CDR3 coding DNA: TGCGCCAGCAGCCCCCGACAGGGGGGACAAGAGACCCAGTACTTC.